The 27 T cell receptor beta chains listed next were all sequenced from one sample in a study of blood T cell repertoires in COVID-19 (TCRdb year 2020). Libraries were made using the immunoSEQ multiplex PCR assay. TCRdb's version of the immuneACCESS table is confined to in-frame rearrangements and falls short of the full clone set. An unresolved V gene accounts for under half of the shortfall where checked; the remainder is of unknown origin. This sample gives 300,000 to 400,000 clones in total; roughly nine tenths of them show up just once. The top ten constitute around 4.8% of the sample. Sequencing was done on a sample of PBMCs or T cells enriched from blood (not recorded which). The receptors here all came from a man aged 55-75 years who had recovered from COVID-19.

The chain recombines TRBV28 with TRBJ2-7; TRBD2 matches at 14 bases. Trimming took 5 bases from V and 9 from J; bases not matched to a gene: 9. This CDR3 region has 15 residues. Germline V CDR1 and CDR2: MDHEN, SYDVKM. The chain's CDR3 is CASSKGTSGRNSQYF. CDR3 coding DNA: TGTGCCAGCAGTAAGGGGACTAGCGGGAGAAACTCGCAGTACTTC.

The chain carries TRBV3-1 (or the pseudogene TRBV3-2) and TRBJ1-3; TRBD1 matches 9 bases. The J segment lost 4 bases and the V segment lost 4 bases, leaving 2 bases of the junction unmatched. The CDR3 spans 14 residues. Germline V gene sequence: CDR1 LGHDT, CDR2 YNNKEL (reference sequence). The CDR3 nucleotides read TGTGCCAGCAGCCCCGGGACAGGGGGAAACACCATATATTTT. This translates into CASSPGTGGNTIYF.

The chain combines TRBV19 with TRBJ2-5; unclear D gene. Germline CDR1 reads LNHDA; CDR2 reads SQIVND (reference sequence). Deletions cut 3 bases from V and 2 bases from J, with 7 bases between. The CDR3 length is 13 residues. For the CDR3, the DNA is TGTGCCAGTAGTATGGGCAATCAAGAGACCCAGTACTTC. Protein product: CASSMGNQETQYF.

The rearrangement joins TRBV4-1 to TRBJ2-4; no firm D call. The CDR3 loop spans 16 amino acids. Trimming left V 0 bases short and J 0 bases short, with 9 bases between. CDR1 MGHRA and CDR2 YSYEKL come from the germline V gene. The CDR3 spells CASSQDQVGAKNIQYF. The CDR3 nucleotides read TGCGCCAGCAGCCAAGATCAGGTTGGAGCCAAAAACATTCAGTACTTC.

V usage is TRBV28 and J usage is TRBJ1-1, with D perhaps TRBD1 (5 bases). The CDR3 extends over 14 amino acids. The germline V gene encodes CDR1 MDHEN and CDR2 SYDVKM. Trimming shortened V by 3 bases and J by 0 bases, and 8 bases separated the two germline ends. CDR3 sequence: CASSFQGLNTEAFF. For the CDR3, the DNA is TGTGCCAGCAGTTTCCAGGGCCTGAACACTGAAGCTTTCTTT.

This chain joins TRBV6-5 and TRBJ1-2; D might be TRBD1 (5 bases). The V end was cut by 7 bases, the J end by 4 bases, with 13 bases between. Germline CDR1 and CDR2: MNHEY and SVGAGI. The CDR3 runs to 13 residues. CDR3 protein: CASTWGEPYGYTF. The CDR3 coding sequence is TGTGCCAGCACTTGGGGGGAACCCTATGGCTACACCTTC.

The genes are TRBV2 and TRBJ2-1; tentatively, D is TRBD1 (6 bases). Trimming took off 5 bases at V and 5 bases at J, with 7 bases between the two ends. Germline V gene lookup returns CDR1 SNHLY and CDR2 FYNNEI. The CDR3 extends over 12 amino acids. The CDR3 DNA reads as TGTGCCAGCAGTACAGGGCACAATGAGCAGTTCTTC. Its translation is CASSTGHNEQFF.

In the case of this clone: Other DNA sequences within the sample encode an identical CDR3. This sequence joins TRBV11-3 and TRBJ2-2; 7 bases fit TRBD1. The CDR3 is 13 amino acids. Trimming cost V 4 bases and J 4 bases; bases outside gene matches: 0. The germline V gene encodes CDR1 SGHNT and CDR2 YENEEA. CDR3 nucleotide sequence: TGTGCCAGCAGCTACAGGGGCACCGGGGAGCTGTTTTTT. It encodes CASSYRGTGELFF.

The chain links TRBV18 to TRBJ2-3, with D unresolved. This CDR3 comprises 17 residues. The V end lost 0 bases, the J end lost 0 bases, and 13 bases lay between the germline ends. CDR1 is KGHSH and CDR2 is LQKENI in the germline V gene. The DNA of the CDR3 is TGTGCCAGCTCACCACCGATGAGTCACTCTAGCACAGATACGCAGTATTTT. This translates into CASSPPMSHSSTDTQYF.

V is TRBV28 and J is TRBJ1-1; TRBD1 is a possible D gene (5 bases). Trimming took off 1 base at V and 1 base at J, with 10 bases between the two ends. The germline V gene encodes CDR1 MDHEN and CDR2 SYDVKM. The CDR3 has 15 amino acids. The DNA of the CDR3 is TGTGCCAGCAGTTTATTAGCAGGGCCGAACACTGAAGCTTTCTTT. Its translation: CASSLLAGPNTEAFF.

The chain's CDR3 is CASSRWGDEQYF. DNA of the CDR3: TGTGCCAGCAGCCGGTGGGGGGACGAGCAGTACTTC. The rearrangement links TRBV7-9 to TRBJ2-7, with a possible D match to TRBD2 (6 bases). Trimming removed 5 bases at V and 5 bases at J, with 10 bases between. The germline V gene encodes CDR1 SEHNR and CDR2 FQNEAQ (reference sequence). The CDR3 is 12 residues long.

The chain carries TRBV16 and TRBJ1-5; 10 bases align to TRBD1. The CDR3 is 15 amino acids. Germline-derived CDR1 and CDR2 are KGHSY and FQNENV. J was trimmed by 6 bases and V by 4 bases; bases with no gene match: 6. As DNA, the CDR3 is TGTGCCAGCAGCCCGGGGGACAGGGGAACTCAGCCCCAGCATTTT. Translating gives CASSPGDRGTQPQHF.

The chain uses TRBV5-1 and TRBJ1-1; D perhaps matches TRBD1 (6 bases). The CDR3 is 14 amino acids. Trimming stripped 2 bases from V and 7 bases from J, with 15 bases between. The germline gives CDR1 SGHRS, CDR2 YFSETQ. The DNA of the CDR3 is TGCGCCAGCAGCTTAATAACAGGGAATAGTGAAGCTTTCTTT. Its translation is CASSLITGNSEAFF.

The rearrangement uses TRBV5-6 and TRBJ1-6, with 7 bases identical to TRBD1. V dropped 2 bases and J dropped 6; count of bases not matched to a gene: 5. This CDR3 comprises 15 residues. Per the germline V gene, CDR1 is SGHDT and CDR2 is YYEEEE. CDR3: CASSFPRQGNSPLHF. The CDR3 DNA is TGTGCCAGCAGCTTTCCAAGACAGGGTAATTCACCCCTCCACTTT. The full variable domain, with the rest looked up from reference TRBV5-6 and TRBJ1-6, is DAGVTQSPTHLIKTRGQQVTLRCSPKSGHDTVSWYQQALGQGPQFIFQYYEEEERQRGNFPDRFSGHQFPNYSSELNVNALLLGDSALYLCASSFPRQGNSPLHFGNGTRLTVT.

V and J are TRBV6-2 or TRBV6-3 and TRBJ2-1, with 8 bases matching TRBD1. Germline CDR1 is MNHEY and CDR2 is SVGEGT. J was trimmed by 7 bases and V by 2 bases; bases with no gene match: 7. This CDR3 has 15 residues. The DNA of the CDR3 is TGTGCCAGCAGTTACGGGCAGGGGGCGCAGAATGAGCAGTTCTTC. This sequence encodes CASSYGQGAQNEQFF.

CDR3 sequence: CASSVQGYGYTF. CDR3 DNA sequence: TGTGCCAGCAGCGTACAGGGTTATGGCTACACCTTC. The J gene is TRBJ1-2, the V gene TRBV7-2, with D maybe TRBD1 (6 bases). Trimming took 5 bases from V and 5 from J, leaving 9 bases between them. CDR1 is SGHTA and CDR2 is FQGNSA in the germline V gene. The CDR3 covers 12 residues.

This chain links TRBV30 with TRBJ1-2; 7 bases agree with TRBD1. The V and J ends lost 5 bases and 8 bases, in that order; junction bases with no gene match: 20. This CDR3 comprises 16 residues. The germline V gene encodes CDR1 GTSNPN and CDR2 SVGIG (reference sequence). DNA for the CDR3: TGTGCCTGGGGTACACTCGGGACAGCCGTTGATCGGGGCTACACCTTC. Translated: CAWGTLGTAVDRGYTF.

V usage is TRBV2 and J usage is TRBJ2-3, with TRBD1 matching 8 bases. Germline V gene lookup returns CDR1 SNHLY and CDR2 FYNNEI. The CDR3 has 17 residues. With 4 bases clipped from V and 4 bases from J, the junction kept 13 bases outside the gene matches. The CDR3 region is CASSGDWGQAVPDTQYF. The CDR3 bases are TGTGCCAGCAGTGGGGATTGGGGACAGGCGGTGCCAGATACGCAGTATTTT.

This chain links TRBV7-2 with TRBJ1-2; possibly TRBD1 for D (5 bases). Germline V gene lookup returns CDR1 SGHTA and CDR2 FQGNSA. Trimming stripped 3 bases from V and 4 bases from J, with 21 bases between. The length of the CDR3 is 17 residues. Here the CDR3 DNA reads TGTGCCAGCAGCTTCGACCCAACCGGGGGGTTTAGCTATGGCTACACCTTC. Its translation is CASSFDPTGGFSYGYTF.

This clone was seen only once. The chain carries TRBV5-8 and TRBJ1-5; D perhaps matches TRBD1 (5 bases). Germline CDR1 reads SGHTS; CDR2 reads YDEGEE. The CDR3 totals 16 residues. Trimming shortened V by 6 bases and J by 3 bases, and 19 bases separated the two germline ends. CDR3 in amino acids: CASIPGGGMDNQPQHF. In nucleotides, the CDR3 is TGTGCCAGCATTCCCGGGGGGGGAATGGACAATCAGCCCCAGCATTTT.

This clone was observed once. The gene calls are TRBV30 and TRBJ2-3; the D gene is possibly TRBD1 (6 bases). Per the germline V gene, CDR1 is GTSNPN and CDR2 is SVGIG (reference sequence). The CDR3 has 11 amino acids. Between the trimmed V and J ends, which lost 0 bases and 8 bases, there was a span of 6 bases. CDR3 sequence (DNA): TGTGCCTGGAGTGTAGGGGGTACGCAGTATTTT. It translates to CAWSVGGTQYF.

The V gene is TRBV7-2, the J gene TRBJ2-1; tentatively, D is TRBD2 (7 bases). Per germline, CDR1 SGHTA and CDR2 FQGNSA. V was trimmed by 5 bases and J by 7 bases, leaving 18 bases between them. CDR3 length: 15 residues. In DNA, the CDR3 is TGTGCCAGCAGCGGAGGGGGGGGCGTTAGAAATGAGCAGTTCTTC. It codes for CASSGGGGVRNEQFF. Full variable domain (remainder filled in from reference TRBV7-2 and TRBJ2-1): GAGVSQSPSNKVTEKGKDVELRCDPISGHTALYWYRQSLGQGLEFLIYFQGNSAPDKSGLPSDRFSAERTGGSVSTLTIQRTQQEDSAVYLCASSGGGGVRNEQFFGPGTRLTVL.

The chain joins TRBV2 to TRBJ2-7, with 9 bases aligning to TRBD1. The CDR3 is 13 amino acids. V lost 7 bases and J lost 8; bases outside the gene matches: 9. CDR1 and CDR2 (germline): SNHLY, FYNNEI. The CDR3, as DNA: TGTGCCAGCAAAGGGACAGGGACCCGACAGCAGTACTTC. This sequence encodes CASKGTGTRQQYF.

V and J are TRBV18 and TRBJ2-5; TRBD1 agrees at 8 bases. The CDR3 totals 14 residues. Germline loops: CDR1 KGHSH, CDR2 LQKENI. J gave up 5 bases and V 5 bases, and 7 bases lay outside the gene matches. This CDR3 reads CASSIAQGAETQYF. The CDR3 region has the DNA TGTGCCAGCTCAATAGCGCAGGGGGCGGAGACCCAGTACTTC.

The chain joins TRBV5-5 to TRBJ1-2; TRBD1 is a possible D gene (6 bases). The germline V gene encodes CDR1 SGHKS and CDR2 YYEKEE (reference sequence). CDR3 length: 13 amino acids. Trimming cost V 4 bases and J 6 bases, with 13 bases left between them. The DNA of the CDR3 is TGTGCCAGCAGCCTCGAGGGGGTAGATGGCTACACCTTC. This translates into CASSLEGVDGYTF.

The gene calls are TRBV5-4 and TRBJ2-5, with D possibly TRBD1 on 5 matching bases. The CDR3 covers 13 residues. CDR1 and CDR2 from the germline V gene are SGHNT and YYREEE (reference sequence). With 0 bases removed from V and 4 bases from J, the gap between germline ends came to 7 bases. CDR3 region: CASSLDRGETQYF. Here the CDR3 DNA reads TGTGCCAGCAGCTTGGATAGGGGAGAGACCCAGTACTTC.

The J gene is TRBJ1-2, the V gene TRBV10-3, with D unresolved. Between the trimmed V and J ends, which lost 3 bases and 0 bases, there was a span of 17 bases. Germline-derived CDR1 and CDR2 are ENHRY and SYGVKD. The CDR3 is 17 residues long. The CDR3 protein is CAISEPSGVSANYGYTF. CDR3 DNA: TGTGCCATCAGTGAACCCAGCGGGGTGTCAGCTAACTATGGCTACACCTTC.